Included here is one T cell receptor beta chain sequence, with context. Its cognate antigen is unknown. These data come from a study of beta chain features in type 1 diabetes. Study-wide points: A moderate, significant TCRB CDR3 shortening appeared in type 1 diabetes across four CD4+ subsets.

Every isolated RNA sample was fully reverse transcribed, so sequencing captured expressed TCRB transcripts. The method was immunoSEQ multiplex PCR; TCRdb's version includes in-frame clones alone and lacks a portion of them. The sample yields 640,000 or so clones, roughly an eighth seen once. The sequencing input was naive CD4+ T cells from blood. The clonotype was recovered from a man aged 18-30 years with type 1 diabetes.

The CDR3 region is CASSQLAGVVQETQYF. In nucleotides, the CDR3 is TGCGCCAGCAGCCAACTAGCGGGAGTTGTACAAGAGACCCAGTACTTC. The chain employs TRBV4-1 and TRBJ2-5; 10 nucleotides line up with TRBD2. CDR3 length: 16 residues. Germline CDR1 and CDR2: MGHRA and YSYEKL. Trimming removed 2 bases from V and 2 bases from J; junction bases left unmatched: 5.